A selection of T cell receptor beta chains follows, all from one sample in a study of control samples from healthy donors and cancer patients. Sequencing was performed with immunoSEQ multiplex PCR; in TCRdb, only in-frame clones are kept and a portion is missing. The sample lists about 140,000 clones, 75% to 90% occurring once. Input material: blood. These receptors were collected from a woman in her 30s in good health. The CDR3 runs from the conserved cysteine through the conserved F or W. Fields, in order: J gene, D gene, V gene, clone size, CDR3 DNA, CDR3 protein. The D gene is left open where the match is weak. A row's size may be missing; if present it is once, few, many or a size class.

>TRBJ1-1|.|TRBV5-3|.
TGTGCCAGAAGCTTGGCCGGGGCAGGGAACACTGAAGCTTTCTTT
CARSLAGAGNTEAFF
>TRBJ2-3|TRBD1|TRBV10-3|.
TGTGCCATCAGCCCCGGACAGGGAGATACGCAGTATTTT
CAISPGQGDTQYF
>TRBJ2-7|TRBD2|TRBV27|.
TGTGCCAGCAGTTTCACTAGCGGGAAAGGTTCCCACGAGCAGTACTTC
CASSFTSGKGSHEQYF
>TRBJ2-3|.|TRBV6-6|.
TGTGCCAGCAGCTCCACCCCTTACGTCCAAGGAGATACGCAGTATTTT
CASSSTPYVQGDTQYF
>TRBJ2-3|TRBD2|TRBV10-3|.
TGTGCCATCACTAGCGGGGACACAGATACGCAGTATTTT
CAITSGDTDTQYF
>TRBJ2-2|TRBD2|TRBV7-7|.
TGTGCCAGCAGCCGCGGACTAGCGGGAAGCACCGGGGAGCTGTTTTTT
CASSRGLAGSTGELFF
>TRBJ2-7|TRBD1|TRBV5-1|many
TGCGCCAGCAGCTCTGGACAGGCCCTTCTCTACGAGCAGTACTTC
CASSSGQALLYEQYF
>TRBJ2-1|TRBD1|TRBV3-1/TRBV3-2|.
TGTGCCAGCAGCCCCCGGACAGGGGAAAATGAGCAGTTCTTC
CASSPRTGENEQFF
>TRBJ1-1|.|TRBV30|.
TGTGCCCGCAGGGTGATGAACACTGAAGCTTTCTTT
CARRVMNTEAFF
>TRBJ1-5|.|TRBV15|once
TGTGCCACCAGCAGAGATCTTGCCGGGGTCGGCAATCAGCCCCAGCATTTT
CATSRDLAGVGNQPQHF
>TRBJ2-4|.|TRBV24-1|.
TGTGCCACCAGTGATGACCCACGAGGGAACATTCAGTACTTC
CATSDDPRGNIQYF
>TRBJ1-2|.|TRBV3-1/TRBV3-2|.
TGTGCCAGCAGCCAATCGAGGGCTAACTATGGCTACACCTTC
CASSQSRANYGYTF
>TRBJ1-1|.|TRBV2|.
TGTGCCAGCAGTGAACAGGTTTTCACTGAAGCTTTCTTT
CASSEQVFTEAFF
>TRBJ1-5|.|TRBV12-3/TRBV12-4|once
TGTGCCAGCAGGTGGAGCAGCAATCAGCCCCAGCATTTT
CASRWSSNQPQHF
>TRBJ1-1|TRBD1|TRBV7-9|.
TGTGCCAGCAGCCTGGGACAGGTGAACACTGAAGCTTTCTTT
CASSLGQVNTEAFF
>TRBJ1-5|.|TRBV19|.
TGTGCCAGTAGTCCCCCGGGACGATATAGCAATCAGCCCCAGCATTTT
CASSPPGRYSNQPQHF
>TRBJ1-5|.|TRBV6-5|.
TGTGCCAGCAGGGGAGGGGGTATCGGCAATCAGCCCCAGCATTTT
CASRGGGIGNQPQHF
>TRBJ2-1|TRBD2|TRBV11-2|.
TGTGCCAGCAGCGCCTTACGAGCGGGAGGAAACAATGAGCAGTTCTTC
CASSALRAGGNNEQFF
>TRBJ2-2|TRBD1|TRBV6-5|few
TGTGCCAGCAGCGGGACAGCGAACACCGGGGAGCTGTTTTTT
CASSGTANTGELFF
>TRBJ1-1|.|TRBV19|.
TGTGCCAGTACTTTACCCGACAGGTCGAACACTGAAGCTTTCTTT
CASTLPDRSNTEAFF
>TRBJ2-7|.|TRBV21-1|.
TGTGCCCCCGAAAGTGGCAGGAAATTCTACGAGCAGTACTTC
CAPESGRKFYEQYF
>TRBJ1-1|.|TRBV5-1|.
TGCGCCAGCAGCTCTCGGACGGATAACACTGAAGCTTTCTTT
CASSSRTDNTEAFF
>TRBJ2-3|TRBD2|TRBV10-3|.
TGTGCCATCAGTCCGGGACTAGCGGAGGGAGATACGCAGTATTTT
CAISPGLAEGDTQYF
>TRBJ2-7|.|TRBV12-3/TRBV12-4|.
TGTGCCAGCAGTAAGGCTTCCGAGCAGTACTTC
CASSKASEQYF
>TRBJ2-5|TRBD2|TRBV3-1/TRBV3-2|.
TGTGCCAGCAGCCAAGCGGGGGGGGGAAAGACCCAGTACTTC
CASSQAGGGKTQYF
>TRBJ1-2|.|TRBV20-1|.
TGCAGTGCACGGACAGCCAATGGCTACACCTTC
CSARTANGYTF
>TRBJ1-5|TRBD1|TRBV6-1|.
TGTGCCAGCAGTGAAGGTGGGACAGGGGGTCGGCATTTT
CASSEGGTGGRHF
>TRBJ2-2|.|TRBV24-1|.
TGTGCCACCGGTGGGGGCGGCTTCACCGGGGAGCTGTTTTTT
CATGGGGFTGELFF
>TRBJ2-5|TRBD1|TRBV6-5|.
TGTGCCAGCAGTTACCGGACAGGGAGAGAGACCCAGTACTTC
CASSYRTGRETQYF
>TRBJ2-3|.|TRBV2|.
TGTGCCAGCAGTGGTGGGTTGGTAACAGATACGCAGTATTTT
CASSGGLVTDTQYF
>TRBJ1-3|.|TRBV29-1|.
TGCAGCGCGGACGGACGAAGCTCTGGAAACACCATATATTTT
CSADGRSSGNTIYF
>TRBJ1-2|TRBD1|TRBV6-5|.
TGTGCCAGCAGCAGGGACAGAGGCTACACCTTC
CASSRDRGYTF
>TRBJ1-2|.|TRBV2|.
TGTGCCAGCAGACCCACAGGGACAAACTATGGCTACACCTTC
CASRPTGTNYGYTF